The 22 T cell receptor beta chains below were found in one sample sequenced in a study of blood T cell repertoires in COVID-19. Some clones are missing from TCRdb's copy, which holds only in-frame ones; the method was immunoSEQ multiplex PCR. The profile shows some 300,000 clones, around 86% of them singletons. Sequenced sample: peripheral blood. The receptors shown here come from a man between 65 and 79 years old with acute or convalescent COVID-19.

CDR3 nucleotides: TGCGCCAGCAGCCAAGATCCTTACCAGGGGGCAGGGAACACTGAAGCTTTCTTT. As protein: CASSQDPYQGAGNTEAFF. The chain recombines TRBV4-3 with TRBJ1-1; 8 positions agree with TRBD1. Unmatched junction bases numbered 10, after V lost 0 bases and J lost 1 base. This CDR3 comprises 18 residues. From germline, CDR1 is LGHNA and CDR2 YSLEER.

The chain joins TRBV14 to TRBJ2-3; 10 nucleotides align to TRBD2. Germline V gene lookup returns CDR1 SGHDN and CDR2 FVKESK. J lost 4 bases, V lost 6 bases, and 10 bases had no gene match. This CDR3 spans 16 amino acids. CDR3 DNA: TGTGCCAGCAGGCTCCCCTCTAGCGGGAGCGCAGATACGCAGTATTTT. This encodes CASRLPSSGSADTQYF.

This clone was observed a single time. This sequence joins TRBV2 and TRBJ1-3; 8 bases are a match to TRBD1. The length of the CDR3 is 17 residues. Germline assignment: CDR1 SNHLY and CDR2 FYNNEI. With V trimmed by 6 bases and J by 2 bases, 12 bases remained unmatched. CDR3 protein: CASSLELLGQAGNTIYF. In DNA, the CDR3 is TGTGCCAGCAGCCTCGAACTGCTGGGACAGGCTGGAAACACCATATATTTT.

The V call is TRBV7-9, the J call TRBJ1-3, with TRBD1 matching over 7 bases. The CDR3 is made up of 16 amino acids. CDR1 is SEHNR, CDR2 FQNEAQ, per germline (reference sequence). Germline trimming cut 7 bases from V and 0 bases from J; bases unmatched to any gene: 9. CDR3 amino acids: CASTSPTGSSGNTIYF. CDR3 DNA: TGTGCCAGCACCTCCCCGACAGGGAGCTCTGGAAACACCATATATTTT.

The rearrangement joins TRBV4-2 to TRBJ1-3; tentative D call: TRBD1 (6 bases). The CDR3 runs to 16 residues. Germline V gene data show CDR1 as LGHNA and CDR2 as YNFKEQ. The ends were cut back, 4 bases at V and 0 bases at J, with 13 bases in the middle. The CDR3 sequence is CASSRGQMNSGNTIYF. CDR3 bases: TGTGCCAGCAGCCGAGGACAGATGAACTCTGGAAACACCATATATTTT.

The chain carries TRBV6-1 and TRBJ1-4; 8 bases are shared with TRBD1. The CDR3 loop spans 16 amino acids. J lost 8 bases, V lost 3 bases, and 11 bases had no gene match. Germline V CDR1 and CDR2: MNHNS, SASEGT. The CDR3 loop is CASSDPPGTGGEKLFF. Written as DNA, the CDR3 is TGTGCCAGCAGTGATCCCCCCGGGACAGGAGGAGAAAAACTGTTTTTT.

This clone was counted once. The chain carries TRBV9 and TRBJ1-5; 7 bases are shared with TRBD1. The CDR3 is made up of 15 amino acids. Losses at the gene ends were 0 bases for V and 2 bases for J; bases not matched to a gene: 2. Germline CDR1 reads SGDLS; CDR2 reads YYNGEE. This CDR3 reads CASSVEGAGNQPQHF. The CDR3 nucleotides are TGTGCCAGCAGCGTAGAGGGGGCGGGCAATCAGCCCCAGCATTTT. Based on the CDR3 plus reference TRBV9 and TRBJ1-5, the full variable domain is DSGVTQTPKHLITATGQRVTLRCSPRSGDLSVYWYQQSLDQGLQFLIQYYNGEERAKGNILERFSAQQFPDLHSELNLSSLELGDSALYFCASSVEGAGNQPQHFGDGTRLSIL.

As regards this clone: Germline and junction disagree at one end, which may indicate a read error. CDR3 in amino acids: CASSPGLAGGPPHF. The CDR3 DNA is TGTGCCAGCAGCCCCGGACTAGCGGGGGGGCCTCCGCATTTT. V usage is TRBV7-2 and J usage is TRBJ2-3; 15 nucleotides match TRBD2. The CDR3 extends over 14 amino acids. Germline CDR1 SGHTA, CDR2 FQGNSA.

The chain recombines TRBV28 with TRBJ2-1; 11 bases line up with TRBD2. V gave up 7 bases and J gave up 7 bases; unmatched junction bases: 6. This CDR3 is 14 amino acids long. Germline-derived CDR1 and CDR2 are MDHEN and SYDVKM. Here the CDR3 DNA reads TGTGCCAGCATACTAGCGGGAGCCGAGAATGAGCAGTTCTTC. Amino acids: CASILAGAENEQFF.

The chain employs TRBV28 and TRBJ2-5; the match to TRBD2 covers 10 bases. CDR3 length: 14 residues. Germline lookup yields CDR1 MDHEN and CDR2 SYDVKM. The trim removed 4 bases at V and 5 bases at J, leaving 4 bases unmatched. CDR3 amino acids: CASSSSGRPETQYF. CDR3 DNA: TGTGCCAGCAGTTCTAGCGGGAGACCGGAGACCCAGTACTTC.

This clone has just one count. Written as DNA, the CDR3 is TGTGCCAGCAGCTTGGACCAGACCTACGAGCAGTACTTC. Its protein product is CASSLDQTYEQYF. The chain carries TRBV5-4 and TRBJ2-7; D not certain. The CDR3 is 13 amino acids. CDR1 SGHNT and CDR2 YYREEE come from the germline V gene (reference sequence). V was pared by 0 bases and J by 2 bases, with 6 bases between.

The chain has TRBV5-1 and TRBJ1-3; 7 nucleotides align to TRBD1. Germline V gene data show CDR1 as SGHRS and CDR2 as YFSETQ. Trimming cost V 1 base and J 4 bases; bases outside gene matches: 5. This CDR3 has 15 residues. CDR3 bases: TGCGCCAGCAGCTTGAACAGGGGAAAGGGAAACACCATATATTTT. Residues: CASSLNRGKGNTIYF.

The J gene is TRBJ1-1, the V gene TRBV10-3, with D possibly matching TRBD1 (5 bases). Germline lookup yields CDR1 ENHRY and CDR2 SYGVKD. Deletions cut 0 bases from V and 4 bases from J, with 21 bases between. This CDR3 has 18 amino acids. The CDR3 bases are TGTGCCATCAGTGAGTCGACGGGCAGGTGGGATAGGGGCACTGAAGCTTTCTTT. The encoded protein is CAISESTGRWDRGTEAFF.

V usage is TRBV28 and J usage is TRBJ2-5, with D unclear. This CDR3 contains 13 residues. CDR1 is MDHEN, CDR2 SYDVKM, per germline. Trimming stripped 6 bases from V and 5 bases from J, with 13 bases between. CDR3 in DNA: TGTGCCAGCAGACAAAACAGTCAGGAGACCCAGTACTTC. Amino acids: CASRQNSQETQYF.

CDR3 loop: CASSFIPGQPYEQYF. DNA of the CDR3: TGTGCCAGCAGCTTTATCCCTGGGCAGCCCTACGAGCAGTACTTC. The chain has TRBV7-2 and TRBJ2-7; D gene unclear. Trimming removed 3 bases at V and 2 bases at J, with 14 bases between. Germline V gene sequence: CDR1 SGHTA, CDR2 FQGNSA. CDR3 length equals 15 residues.

V usage is TRBV29-1 and J usage is TRBJ2-1; D perhaps matches TRBD2 (5 bases). Germline CDR1 and CDR2: SQVTM and ANQGSEA. The CDR3 is 17 residues long. The ends were cut back, 3 bases at V and 0 bases at J, with 18 bases in the middle. As DNA, the CDR3 is TGCAGCGTTGATCGGACCTTTAGCGCCACCTCCTACAATGAGCAGTTCTTC. It is translated as CSVDRTFSATSYNEQFF.

V usage is TRBV30 and J usage is TRBJ2-1; 13 bases line up with TRBD2. Germline V gene sequence: CDR1 GTSNPN, CDR2 SVGIG (reference sequence). There are 17 residues in the CDR3. The trim removed 0 bases at V and 4 bases at J, leaving 6 bases unmatched. The CDR3 nucleotides read TGTGCCTGGAGTGTAACTCGGACTAGCGGGAGTTACAATGAGCAGTTCTTC. Amino acids: CAWSVTRTSGSYNEQFF.

The V gene is TRBV5-4, the J gene TRBJ2-3; D is unresolved. V shed 0 bases and J shed 4 bases, with 6 bases lying between them. CDR1 is SGHNT and CDR2 is YYREEE in the germline V gene (reference sequence). The CDR3 runs 13 residues. CDR3 DNA: TGTGCCAGCAGCTTGGACACCTCAGATACGCAGTATTTT. This gives the protein CASSLDTSDTQYF.

This clone was recorded many times. The chain couples TRBV29-1 to TRBJ2-5, with a possible D match to TRBD1 (6 bases). Germline V gene lookup returns CDR1 SQVTM and CDR2 ANQGSEA. The V and J ends lost 6 bases and 0 bases respectively, with 17 bases between them. The CDR3 extends over 15 amino acids. CDR3 region: CSVAGTQNNQETQYF. CDR3 in DNA: TGCAGCGTAGCCGGGACACAAAATAACCAAGAGACCCAGTACTTC.

This clone showed up just once. The chain has TRBV24-1 and TRBJ1-2; D not resolved. The length of the CDR3 is 14 residues. CDR1 and CDR2 from the germline V gene are KGHDR and SFDVKD. V was pared by 3 bases and J by 1 base, with 8 bases between. The CDR3 sequence is CATSDVTRNYGYTF. The CDR3 DNA reads TGTGCCACCAGTGATGTGACTCGTAACTATGGCTACACCTTC.

V and J are TRBV28 and TRBJ1-2; 8 nucleotides align to TRBD1. Germline CDR1 reads MDHEN; CDR2 reads SYDVKM. This CDR3 contains 13 residues. V gave up 6 bases and J gave up 8 bases; unmatched junction bases: 8. This chain's CDR3 is CASSFGQGGGYTF. CDR3 in DNA: TGTGCCAGCAGCTTCGGACAGGGTGGAGGCTACACCTTC.

This clone has only a few counts. A junction boundary mismatches the germline segment, possibly from a read error. The sample carries other DNA sequences with the same CDR3. The chain links TRBV7-8 to TRBJ2-7; 9 positions agree with TRBD2. From germline, CDR1 is SGHVS and CDR2 FQNEAQ. This CDR3 region has 15 residues. CDR3 nucleotides: TGTGCCAGCAGCTTAGCTAGCGGGGGTCCCTATGAGCAGTACTTC. It translates to CASSLASGGPYEQYF.